The rows below give T cell receptor beta chains drawn from one sample of a study of beta chain features in type 1 diabetes. TCRdb's copy holds only in-frame clones and misses some; the assay was immunoSEQ multiplex PCR. The sample has 300,000 to 400,000 clones, approximately 10% seen once. The sequenced sample was naive CD4+ T cells from blood. These receptors were collected from a woman aged 25-40 years in good health. The CDR3 runs from the conserved cysteine through the conserved F or W. D genes are given only for firm matches. The listing skips clone size in some rows; elsewhere it reads once, few, many or a size class.

NA,TRBV25-1,NA,TRBJ2-3,TGTGCCAGCAGTGAGAGGGGGGGACGCACAGATACGCAGTATTTT,CASSERGGRTDTQYF
NA,TRBV7-8,NA,TRBJ2-1,TGTGCCAGCAGCCGGGTGGGGGGAGCCTACAATGAGCAGTTCTTC,CASSRVGGAYNEQFF
NA,TRBV28,NA,TRBJ2-1,TGTGCCAGCAGCCCAGCGGATAGCTCCTACAATGAGCAGTTCTTC,CASSPADSSYNEQFF
NA,TRBV20-1,few,TRBJ1-2,TGCAGTGCTACAATTAACTATGGCTACACCTTC,CSATINYGYTF
NA,TRBV7-2,NA,TRBJ2-7,TGTGCCAGCAGCTTAGCTTTCAGCTACGAGCAGTACTTC,CASSLAFSYEQYF
NA,TRBV5-1,few,TRBJ1-1,TGCGCCAGCAGCGCGGGACGGGATGCTTTCTTT,CASSAGRDAFF
NA,TRBV5-4,NA,TRBJ2-7,TGTGCCAGCGGGGTGATCGGGACCTACGAGCAGTACTTC,CASGVIGTYEQYF
TRBD1,TRBV11-3,NA,TRBJ2-5,TGTGCCAGCAGCTCTCGAGGGGGCAAAGAGACCCAGTACTTC,CASSSRGGKETQYF
NA,TRBV15,NA,TRBJ1-2,TGTGCCACCAGCAGGAAGGACAGTAACTATGGCTACACCTTC,CATSRKDSNYGYTF
NA,TRBV4-3,few,TRBJ2-1,TGCGCCAGCAGCCAAGACCGGGACTGGCCTTACAATGAGCAGTTCTTC,CASSQDRDWPYNEQFF
NA,TRBV28,few,TRBJ2-7,TGTGCCAGCAGTTTGGGCAGGGTGGCCTACGAGCAGTACTTC,CASSLGRVAYEQYF
NA,TRBV19,few,TRBJ1-5,TGTGCCAGTAGTATTCAAACGGGTTGGGATCAGCCCCAGCATTTT,CASSIQTGWDQPQHF
NA,TRBV29-1,few,TRBJ2-7,TGCAGCGTTGAAACCGAGATACCCCCCTACGAGCAGTACTTC,CSVETEIPPYEQYF
NA,TRBV7-9,NA,TRBJ2-4,TGTGCCAGCAGCCCCGGTGAAGCCAAAAACATTCAGTACTTC,CASSPGEAKNIQYF
NA,TRBV28,NA,TRBJ1-5,TGTGCCAGCAGTTTATGGGAAGGGGTTGGCAATCAGCCCCAGCATTTT,CASSLWEGVGNQPQHF
NA,TRBV7-2,few,TRBJ2-7,TGTGCCAGCAGCTTAGTGCGGGAAGTCCAGCAGTACTTC,CASSLVREVQQYF
NA,TRBV29-1,NA,TRBJ2-5,TGCAGCGTTGAAGATATTAATTCGGAGACCCAGTACTTC,CSVEDINSETQYF
NA,TRBV7-9,few,TRBJ1-1,TGTGCCAGCAGCTTAGCGACAGGAACGAACACTGAAGCTTTCTTT,CASSLATGTNTEAFF
NA,TRBV7-6,NA,TRBJ2-1,TGTGCCAGCGGTCGGGAGAATGAGCAGTTCTTC,CASGRENEQFF
NA,TRBV25-1,NA,TRBJ1-2,TGTGCCAGCAGTGAATTGCGGAGTCCCATGAGTGGCTACACCTTC,CASSELRSPMSGYTF
TRBD2,TRBV7-8,few,TRBJ2-1,TGTGCCAGCAGCTTAGTTTTGACTAGCGGGAGGGCCTCCTACAATGAGCAGTTCTTC,CASSLVLTSGRASYNEQFF
NA,TRBV5-4,NA,TRBJ2-3,TGTGCCAGCAGCTTTATAAGCACAGATACGCAGTATTTT,CASSFISTDTQYF
TRBD1,TRBV5-1,NA,TRBJ2-7,TGCGCCAGCAGCTCCGAAGGGGGCTTCGAGCAGTACTTC,CASSSEGGFEQYF
TRBD2,TRBV6-5,NA,TRBJ2-1,TGTGCCAGCAGTTACAGGCCTAGCGGGAGTAATGAGCAGTTCTTC,CASSYRPSGSNEQFF
NA,TRBV28,few,TRBJ2-7,TGTGCCAGCACCCCTGACAGCTCCTACGAGCAGTACTTC,CASTPDSSYEQYF
TRBD1,TRBV19,NA,TRBJ2-4,TGTGCCAGTAGCGGACAGGGCCATGGTGTGACTCGGGACTTC,CASSGQGHGVTRDF
NA,TRBV5-5,few,TRBJ2-2,TGTGCCAGCAGCCCTGCGGCGGGGAGGGAGCTGTTTTTT,CASSPAAGRELFF
TRBD1,TRBV28,NA,TRBJ1-1,TGTGCCAGCAGTTTACCGGGACAGCCCATGAACACTGAAGCTTTCTTT,CASSLPGQPMNTEAFF
NA,TRBV10-3,NA,TRBJ2-6,TGTGCCATCAGTGCGTCTGGGGCCAACGTCCTGACTTTC,CAISASGANVLTF
NA,TRBV7-9,few,TRBJ1-5,TGTGCCAGCAGAGTAGGGGTTCAGCAGCCCCAGCATTTT,CASRVGVQQPQHF
NA,TRBV30,few,TRBJ1-5,TGTGCCTGGAGTCGGCAGGAGGATCAGCCCCAGCATTTT,CAWSRQEDQPQHF
TRBD2,TRBV10-3,few,TRBJ2-7,TGTGCCATCAGTGAGTCGGTACTAGCGGGAGGGATGCAGTACTTC,CAISESVLAGGMQYF
TRBD1,TRBV4-3,few,TRBJ1-1,TGCGCCAGCAGCCAAATAGGACAGGCGAACACTGAAGCTTTCTTT,CASSQIGQANTEAFF
TRBD2,TRBV28,NA,TRBJ2-5,TGTGCCAGCAGTTTTGGGGCTAGCGGGAATGAAGAGACCCAGTACTTC,CASSFGASGNEETQYF
NA,TRBV21-1,few,TRBJ1-4,TGTGCCAGCAGCAAAGAGTGCAGGGAGGGTGAAAAACTGTTTTTT,CASSKECREGEKLFF
TRBD2,TRBV5-4,NA,TRBJ2-1,TGTGCCAGCAGCTTGGTACTAGCGGACAATGAGCAGTTCTTC,CASSLVLADNEQFF
NA,TRBV30,few,TRBJ2-7,TGTGCCTGGAGTGGGAGCTACGAGCAGTACTTC,CAWSGSYEQYF
NA,TRBV6-5,few,TRBJ1-2,TGTGCCAGCAGGGACCAGGGGAGAGGCGGCTACACCTTC,CASRDQGRGGYTF
NA,TRBV19,few,TRBJ1-1,TGTGCCAGTAGTGAGGACACTGAAGCTTTCTTT,CASSEDTEAFF
NA,TRBV28,NA,TRBJ2-7,TGTGCCAGCGGCCCAGTTGGAGGGGACTTC,CASGPVGGDF
TRBD1,TRBV6-1,few,TRBJ2-3,TGTGCCGCCGACCGGGACAGGAGCACAGATACGCAGTATTTT,CAADRDRSTDTQYF
NA,TRBV23-1,NA,TRBJ1-2,TGCGCCAGCAGTCGGCTCGACAGCCATAACTATGGCTACACCTTC,CASSRLDSHNYGYTF
NA,TRBV5-1,NA,TRBJ1-4,TGCGCCAGCGCGGCGGGGGCTGAGGAAAAACTGTTTTTT,CASAAGAEEKLFF
TRBD1,TRBV5-1,NA,TRBJ1-1,TGCGCCAGCCTACCTCTAGAGACAGGGGCGAACACTGAAGCTTTCTTT,CASLPLETGANTEAFF
NA,TRBV29-1,NA,TRBJ2-3,TGCAGCGTTGTGTCGGGAAGCACAGATACGCAGTATTTT,CSVVSGSTDTQYF
TRBD1,TRBV7-9,few,TRBJ1-1,TGTGCCAGCACCGTTGGACAGGGGGCGAGCACTGAAGCTTTCTTT,CASTVGQGASTEAFF